The 13 T cell receptor beta chains presented below share a single source sample, sequenced in a study of CD8 T cells in ankylosing spondylitis. TCRdb redid the calling of the 5' RACE reads with MiXCR, one entry per CDR3 protein. The repertoire consists of approximately 350,000 distinct CDR3 sequences, with roughly 20% occurring once and the leading ten covering around 14%. Sequenced input: blood, either unsorted or a sorted T cell fraction (not recorded which). The receptors were gathered from a male donor with ankylosing spondylitis or in good health (not recorded which).

The genes are TRBV6-1 and TRBJ2-5; either TRBD1 or TRBD2 may supply D (5 bases each). The CDR3 consists of 14 residues. V was trimmed by 3 bases and J by 0 bases, leaving 8 bases between them. Germline CDR1 and CDR2: MNHNS and SASEGT. The CDR3 protein is CASSDRGYQETQYF. The CDR3 DNA follows: TGTGCCAGCAGTGACCGGGGCTACCAAGAGACCCAGTACTTC.

This clonotype occurred a few times. The chain couples TRBV12-3 or TRBV12-4 to TRBJ2-3, with D unclear. V shed 7 bases and J shed 2 bases, with 7 bases lying between them. This CDR3 has 12 amino acids. The CDR3 loop is CASTLITDTQYF. The DNA of the CDR3 is TGTGCCAGCACCCTTATCACAGATACGCAGTATTTT.

This clonotype was recorded a few times. The chain links TRBV29-1 to TRBJ2-1; possibly TRBD1 or TRBD2 for D (5 bases each). CDR3 size: 13 residues. In germline, CDR1 is SQVTM, CDR2 ANQGSEA. V lost 5 bases to trimming and J lost 10 bases, with 18 bases between them. The CDR3 DNA reads TGCAGCGTTCCGGGACCAGAGTACCGGGAGCAGTTCTTC. The encoded protein is CSVPGPEYREQFF.

The chain combines TRBV7-6 with TRBJ2-3; 11 bases line up with TRBD1. In germline, CDR1 is SGHVS, CDR2 FNYEAQ. The ends lost 5 bases at V and 5 bases at J; junction bases unmatched: 9. CDR3 length equals 16 residues. The CDR3 loop reads CASSRGGQGAIDTQYF. CDR3 coding DNA: TGTGCCAGCAGCAGAGGTGGACAGGGGGCAATAGATACGCAGTATTTT.

In this sample, this clonotype turned up a few times. The genes are TRBV7-9 and TRBJ2-2; TRBD1 matches at 9 bases. CDR3 length: 16 residues. The J segment lost 3 bases and the V segment lost 3 bases, leaving 5 bases of the junction unmatched. Germline V gives CDR1 SEHNR, CDR2 FQNEAQ (reference sequence). The CDR3 DNA sequence: TGTGCCAGCAGCTTCGCCAGGGACAGGGACACCGGGGAGCTGTTTTTT. Translated: CASSFARDRDTGELFF.

The chain carries TRBV12-3 or TRBV12-4 and TRBJ2-5; 8 nucleotides line up with TRBD1. This CDR3 spans 16 amino acids. V dropped 1 base and J dropped 1; count of bases not matched to a gene: 5. CDR3 protein: CASSLVQGDTQETQYF. The CDR3, as DNA: TGTGCCAGCAGTTTAGTACAGGGGGATACCCAAGAGACCCAGTACTTC.

CDR3 amino acids: CATGQSTDTQYF. The CDR3 bases are TGTGCCACCGGGCAGAGCACAGATACGCAGTATTTT. The V and J genes are TRBV15 and TRBJ2-3; D uncertain. Germline V gives CDR1 LNHNV, CDR2 YYDKDF (reference sequence). This CDR3 region has 12 residues. V lost 8 bases to trimming and J lost 0 bases, with 6 bases between them.

This clonotype was detected only a few times. The V call is TRBV29-1, the J call TRBJ2-6; D remains unclear. With 0 bases removed from V and 0 bases from J, the gap between germline ends came to 9 bases. The CDR3 runs 16 residues. Germline V gene data show CDR1 as SQVTM and CDR2 as ANQGSEA. The CDR3: CSVEDPGFSGANVLTF. The CDR3 bases are TGCAGCGTTGAAGACCCGGGCTTCTCTGGGGCCAACGTCCTGACTTTC.

In this sample, this clonotype turned up a few times. The chain uses TRBV15 and TRBJ1-2; D gene uncertain. The CDR3 totals 12 residues. V lost 5 bases, J lost 2 bases, and 6 bases lay in between. The germline V gene encodes CDR1 LNHNV and CDR2 YYDKDF (reference sequence). The CDR3 is CATSSPNYGYTF. In DNA, the CDR3 is TGTGCCACCAGCTCCCCGAACTATGGCTACACCTTC.

This clonotype was detected only a few times. The V gene is TRBV7-9, the J gene TRBJ2-1; 12 bases agree with TRBD1. There are 17 residues in the CDR3. With 4 bases clipped from V and 10 bases from J, the junction kept 14 bases outside the gene matches. Per the germline V gene, CDR1 is SEHNR and CDR2 is FQNEAQ (reference sequence). As DNA, the CDR3 is TGTGCCAGCAGCTGGGGGCCGGGACAGGGGGCCCTGAGGGAGCAGTTCTTC. The encoded protein is CASSWGPGQGALREQFF.

This clonotype was counted only a few times. The rearrangement joins TRBV12-3 or TRBV12-4 to TRBJ1-2, with D unresolved. The length of the CDR3 is 15 residues. With 5 bases removed from V and 3 bases from J, the gap between germline ends came to 16 bases. The CDR3 is CASSADGRTHYGYTF. CDR3 nucleotide sequence: TGTGCCAGCAGTGCCGATGGCAGGACCCACTATGGCTACACCTTC.

The chain couples TRBV9 to TRBJ1-2, with 9 bases fitting TRBD1. Germline V CDR1 and CDR2: SGDLS, YYNGEE. The CDR3 contains 14 residues. Trimming took 4 bases from V and 4 from J; bases not matched to a gene: 5. This CDR3 reads CASSQDRGFYGYTF. CDR3 DNA: TGTGCCAGCAGCCAAGACAGGGGGTTCTATGGCTACACCTTC.

Only a few counts were recorded for this clonotype. J is TRBJ2-7 and V is TRBV5-1; D gene ambiguous. The CDR3 contains 14 residues. Germline values: CDR1 SGHRS, CDR2 YFSETQ. V lost 0 bases and J lost 2, with 9 bases in between. The CDR3 region is CASSLGSTPYEQYF. The CDR3 DNA is TGCGCCAGCAGCTTGGGGTCGACACCCTACGAGCAGTACTTC.